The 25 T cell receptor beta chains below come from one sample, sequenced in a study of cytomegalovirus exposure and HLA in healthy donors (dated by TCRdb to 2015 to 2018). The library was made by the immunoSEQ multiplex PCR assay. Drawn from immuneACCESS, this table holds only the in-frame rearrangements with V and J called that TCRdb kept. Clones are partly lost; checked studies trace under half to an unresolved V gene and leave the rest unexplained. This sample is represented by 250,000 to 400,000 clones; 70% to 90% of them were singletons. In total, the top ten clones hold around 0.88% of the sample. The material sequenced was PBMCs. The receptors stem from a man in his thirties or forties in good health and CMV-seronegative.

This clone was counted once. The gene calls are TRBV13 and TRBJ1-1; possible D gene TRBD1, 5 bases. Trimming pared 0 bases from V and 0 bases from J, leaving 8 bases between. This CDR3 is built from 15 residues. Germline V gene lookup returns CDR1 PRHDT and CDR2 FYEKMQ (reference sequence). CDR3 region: CASSLGRTLNTEAFF. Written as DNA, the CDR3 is TGTGCCAGCAGCTTAGGTCGGACATTGAACACTGAAGCTTTCTTT.

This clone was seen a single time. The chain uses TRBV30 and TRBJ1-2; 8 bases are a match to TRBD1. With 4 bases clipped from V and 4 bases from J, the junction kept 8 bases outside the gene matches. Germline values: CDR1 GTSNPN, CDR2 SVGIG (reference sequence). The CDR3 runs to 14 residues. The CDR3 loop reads CAWTQDRAGYGYTF. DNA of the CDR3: TGTGCCTGGACCCAGGACAGGGCGGGCTATGGCTACACCTTC.

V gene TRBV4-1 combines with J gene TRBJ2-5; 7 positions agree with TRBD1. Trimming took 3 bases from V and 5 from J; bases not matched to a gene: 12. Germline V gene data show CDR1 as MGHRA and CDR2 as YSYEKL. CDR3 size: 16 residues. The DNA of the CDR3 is TGCGCCAGCAGCCACTTTGGGACAGTGACGAAGGAGACCCAGTACTTC. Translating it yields CASSHFGTVTKETQYF.

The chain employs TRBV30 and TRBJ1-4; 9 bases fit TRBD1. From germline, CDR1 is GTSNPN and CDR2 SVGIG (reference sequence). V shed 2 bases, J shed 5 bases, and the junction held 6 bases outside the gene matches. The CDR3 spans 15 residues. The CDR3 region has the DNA TGTGCCTGGAGTCAGGAGACAGGGGGAAATGAAAAACTGTTTTTT. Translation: CAWSQETGGNEKLFF.

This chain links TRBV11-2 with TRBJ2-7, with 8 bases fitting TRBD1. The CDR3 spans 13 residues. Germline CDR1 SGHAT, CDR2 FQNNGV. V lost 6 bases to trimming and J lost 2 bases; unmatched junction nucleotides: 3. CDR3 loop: CASSSDRAYEQYF. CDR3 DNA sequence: TGTGCCAGCAGTTCGGACAGGGCCTACGAGCAGTACTTC.

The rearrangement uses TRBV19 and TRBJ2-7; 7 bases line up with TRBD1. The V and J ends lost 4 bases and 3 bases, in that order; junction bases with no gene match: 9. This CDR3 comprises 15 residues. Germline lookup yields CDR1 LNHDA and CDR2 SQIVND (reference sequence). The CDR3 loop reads CASSTNRGRIYEQYF. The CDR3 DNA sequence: TGTGCCAGTAGTACCAATAGGGGGCGCATCTACGAGCAGTACTTC.

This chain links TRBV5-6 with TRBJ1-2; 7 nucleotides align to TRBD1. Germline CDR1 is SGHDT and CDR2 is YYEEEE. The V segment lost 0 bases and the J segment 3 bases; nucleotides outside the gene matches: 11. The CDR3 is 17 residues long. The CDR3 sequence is CASSLGSWAGGYYGYTF. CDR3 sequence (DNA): TGTGCCAGCAGCTTGGGATCCTGGGCAGGGGGATACTATGGCTACACCTTC.

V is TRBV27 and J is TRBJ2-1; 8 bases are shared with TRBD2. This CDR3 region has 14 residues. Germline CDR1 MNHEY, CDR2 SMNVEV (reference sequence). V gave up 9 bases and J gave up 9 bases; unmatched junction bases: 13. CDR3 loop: CASTGLAPSGEQFF. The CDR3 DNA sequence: TGTGCCAGTACCGGACTAGCCCCTTCGGGTGAGCAGTTCTTC.

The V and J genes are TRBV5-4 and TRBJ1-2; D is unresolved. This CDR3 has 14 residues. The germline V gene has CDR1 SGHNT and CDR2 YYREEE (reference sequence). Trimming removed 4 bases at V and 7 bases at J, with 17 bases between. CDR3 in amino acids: CASSDGKVIAGYTF. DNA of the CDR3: TGTGCCAGCAGCGACGGGAAGGTGATTGCTGGCTACACCTTC.

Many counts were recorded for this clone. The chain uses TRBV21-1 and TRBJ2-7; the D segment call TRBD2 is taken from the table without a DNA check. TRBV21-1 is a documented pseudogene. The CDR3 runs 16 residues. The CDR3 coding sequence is TGTGCCAGCATTTGGACTAGCGGGGGGCCGGGGGACGAGCAGTACTTC. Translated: CASIWTSGGPGDEQYF.

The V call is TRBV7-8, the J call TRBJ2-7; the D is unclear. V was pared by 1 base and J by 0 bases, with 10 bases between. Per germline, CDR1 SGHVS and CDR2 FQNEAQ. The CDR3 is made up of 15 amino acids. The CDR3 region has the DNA TGTGCCAGCAGCTTAGTTGAGAAGAGCTCCTACGAGCAGTACTTC. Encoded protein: CASSLVEKSSYEQYF.

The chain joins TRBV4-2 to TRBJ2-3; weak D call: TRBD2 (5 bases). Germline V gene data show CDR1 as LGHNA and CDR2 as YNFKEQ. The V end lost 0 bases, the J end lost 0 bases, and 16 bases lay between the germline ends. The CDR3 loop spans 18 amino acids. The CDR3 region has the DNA TGTGCCAGCAGCCAAGATACGGCTGCGGACTCTAGCACAGATACGCAGTATTTT. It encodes CASSQDTAADSSTDTQYF.

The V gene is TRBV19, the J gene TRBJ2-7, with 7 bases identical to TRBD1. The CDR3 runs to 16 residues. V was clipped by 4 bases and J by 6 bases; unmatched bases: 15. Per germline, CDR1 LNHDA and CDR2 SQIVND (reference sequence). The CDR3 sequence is CASSKGGLVSGGEQYF. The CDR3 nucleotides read TGTGCCAGTAGTAAAGGGGGCCTAGTTAGTGGTGGCGAGCAGTACTTC. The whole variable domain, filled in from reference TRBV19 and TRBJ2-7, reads DGGITQSPKYLFRKEGQNVTLSCEQNLNHDAMYWYRQDPGQGLRLIYYSQIVNDFQKGDIAEGYSVSREKKESFPLTVTSAQKNPTAFYLCASSKGGLVSGGEQYFGPGTRLTVT.

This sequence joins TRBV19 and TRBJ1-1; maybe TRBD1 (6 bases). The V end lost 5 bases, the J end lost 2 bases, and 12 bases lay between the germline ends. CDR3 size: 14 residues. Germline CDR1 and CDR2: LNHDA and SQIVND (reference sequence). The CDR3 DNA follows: TGTGCCAGTAGTGTACAGGGTCTCAACACTGAAGCTTTCTTT. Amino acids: CASSVQGLNTEAFF.

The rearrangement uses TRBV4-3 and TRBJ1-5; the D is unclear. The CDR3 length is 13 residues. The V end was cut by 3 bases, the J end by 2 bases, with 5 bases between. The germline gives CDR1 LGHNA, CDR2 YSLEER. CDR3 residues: CASSQYRNQPQHF. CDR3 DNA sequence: TGCGCCAGCAGCCAGTATCGCAATCAGCCCCAGCATTTT.

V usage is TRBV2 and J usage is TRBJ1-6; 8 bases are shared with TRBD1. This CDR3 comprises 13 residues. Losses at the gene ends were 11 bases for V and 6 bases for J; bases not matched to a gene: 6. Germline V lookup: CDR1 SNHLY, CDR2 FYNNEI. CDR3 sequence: CAGQGAGNSPLHF. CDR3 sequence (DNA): TGTGCCGGCCAGGGGGCAGGTAATTCACCCCTCCACTTT.

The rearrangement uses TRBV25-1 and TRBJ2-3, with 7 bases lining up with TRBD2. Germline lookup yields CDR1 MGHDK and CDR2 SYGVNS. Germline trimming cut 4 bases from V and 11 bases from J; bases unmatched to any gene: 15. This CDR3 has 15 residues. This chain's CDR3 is CASSGGGGEILQQYF. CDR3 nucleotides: TGTGCCAGCAGTGGGGGCGGGGGAGAGATCCTCCAGCAGTATTTT.

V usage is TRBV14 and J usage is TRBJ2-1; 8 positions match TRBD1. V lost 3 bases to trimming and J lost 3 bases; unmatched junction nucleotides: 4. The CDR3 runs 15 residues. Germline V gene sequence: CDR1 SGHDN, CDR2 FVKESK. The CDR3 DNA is TGTGCCAGCAGCCACGGACAGGGATACTACAATGAGCAGTTCTTC. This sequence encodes CASSHGQGYYNEQFF.

The CDR3 sequence is CASSTQGVGYGNTIYF. Written as DNA, the CDR3 is TGTGCCAGCAGCACGCAGGGGGTGGGATATGGAAACACCATATATTTT. The chain employs TRBV5-4 and TRBJ1-3; TRBD1 aligns across 7 bases. V shed 4 bases, J shed 3 bases, and the junction held 10 bases outside the gene matches. The CDR3 has 16 amino acids. Germline V gene data show CDR1 as SGHNT and CDR2 as YYREEE (reference sequence).

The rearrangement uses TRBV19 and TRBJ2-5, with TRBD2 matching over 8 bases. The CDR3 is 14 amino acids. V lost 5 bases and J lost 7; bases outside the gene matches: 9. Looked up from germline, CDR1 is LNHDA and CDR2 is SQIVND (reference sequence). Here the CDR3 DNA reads TGTGCCAGTAGTTCGGGACTAGTTGGTGTGACCCAGTACTTC. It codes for CASSSGLVGVTQYF.

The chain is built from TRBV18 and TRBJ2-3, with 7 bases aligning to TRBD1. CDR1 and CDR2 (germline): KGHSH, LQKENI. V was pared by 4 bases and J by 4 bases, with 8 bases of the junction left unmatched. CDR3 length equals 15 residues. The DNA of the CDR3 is TGTGCCAGCTCACTAACAGGGGTATTCGCAGATACGCAGTATTTT. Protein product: CASSLTGVFADTQYF.

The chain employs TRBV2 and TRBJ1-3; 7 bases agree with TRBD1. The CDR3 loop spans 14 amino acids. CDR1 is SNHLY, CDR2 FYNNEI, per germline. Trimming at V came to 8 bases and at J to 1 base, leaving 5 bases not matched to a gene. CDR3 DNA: TGTGCCAGCTACAAGACAGGGTCTGGAAACACCATATATTTT. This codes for CASYKTGSGNTIYF. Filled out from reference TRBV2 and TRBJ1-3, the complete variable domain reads EPEVTQTPSHQVTQMGQEVILRCVPISNHLYFYWYRQILGQKVEFLVSFYNNEISEKSEIFDDQFSVERPDGSNFTLKIRSTKLEDSAMYFCASYKTGSGNTIYFGEGSWLTVV.

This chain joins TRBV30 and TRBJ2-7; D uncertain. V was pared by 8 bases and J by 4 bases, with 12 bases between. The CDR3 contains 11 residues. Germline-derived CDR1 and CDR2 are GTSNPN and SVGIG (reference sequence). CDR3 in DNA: TGTGCCGCCTCCCCTATGTACGAGCAGTACTTC. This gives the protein CAASPMYEQYF. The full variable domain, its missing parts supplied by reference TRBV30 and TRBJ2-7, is SQTIHQWPATLVQPVGSPLSLECTVEGTSNPNLYWYRQAAGRGLQLLFYSVGIGQISSEVPQNLSASRPQDRQFILSSKKLLLSDSGFYLCAASPMYEQYFGPGTRLTVT.

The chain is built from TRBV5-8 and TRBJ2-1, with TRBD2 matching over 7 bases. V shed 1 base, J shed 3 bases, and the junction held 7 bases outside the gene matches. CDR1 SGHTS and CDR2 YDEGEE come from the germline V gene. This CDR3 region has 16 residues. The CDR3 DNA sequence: TGTGCCAGCAGCTTGCGGGCGGGGAGGGGCTACAATGAGCAGTTCTTC. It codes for CASSLRAGRGYNEQFF.

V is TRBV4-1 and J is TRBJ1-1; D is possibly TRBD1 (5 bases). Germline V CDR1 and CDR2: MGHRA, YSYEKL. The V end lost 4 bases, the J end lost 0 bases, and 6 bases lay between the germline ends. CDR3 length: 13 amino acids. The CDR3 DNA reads TGCGCCAGCAGCCCGGGGGTGAACACTGAAGCTTTCTTT. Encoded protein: CASSPGVNTEAFF.